This T cell receptor beta chain was retrieved from a study of yellow fever vaccine responses in identical twins. General study points: Reportedly, the response of twins' T cells to the vaccine seemed partly convergent, partly personalized.

A remark on this clonotype: No antigen is known for it.

Looked up from germline, CDR1 is LNHDA and CDR2 is SQIVND (reference sequence). Trimming took off 7 bases at V and 2 bases at J, with 19 bases between the two ends. CDR3 length: 16 amino acids. TCRdb passed the RT-PCR reads through MiXCR, listing each CDR3 protein once. Here the sample spans over 450 distinct CDR3 sequences, 83% being singletons. The TCR was taken from a woman aged 18-29 years who received the yellow fever vaccine. The sample here was T cells from blood (PBMCs), unsorted or a sorted subset (not recorded which), taken before or after yellow fever vaccination (not recorded which). V gene TRBV19 combines with J gene TRBJ2-3, with D perhaps TRBD1 (6 bases). The CDR3 DNA sequence: TGTGCCAGTACCCCGACAGGCGACTTCCCCACAGATACGCAGTATTTT. It specifies CASTPTGDFPTDTQYF.